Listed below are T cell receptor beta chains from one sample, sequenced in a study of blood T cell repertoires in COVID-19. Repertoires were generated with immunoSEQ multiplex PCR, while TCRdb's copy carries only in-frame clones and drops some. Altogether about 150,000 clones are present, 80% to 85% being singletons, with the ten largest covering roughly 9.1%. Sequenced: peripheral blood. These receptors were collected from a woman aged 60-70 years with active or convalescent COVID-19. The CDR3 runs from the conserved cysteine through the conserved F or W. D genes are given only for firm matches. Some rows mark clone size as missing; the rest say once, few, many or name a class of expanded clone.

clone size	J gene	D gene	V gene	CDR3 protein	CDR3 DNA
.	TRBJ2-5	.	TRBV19	CASSIITGSPRETQYF	TGTGCCAGTAGTATTATCACCGGGAGCCCCCGGGAGACCCAGTACTTC
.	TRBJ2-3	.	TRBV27	CASSPRSFMGTDTQYF	TGTGCCAGCAGTCCACGGAGCTTTATGGGTACAGATACGCAGTATTTT
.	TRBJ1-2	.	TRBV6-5	CASSRNMDYGYTF	TGTGCCAGCAGTAGAAACATGGACTATGGCTACACCTTC
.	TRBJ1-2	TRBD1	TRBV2	CASSDRTGGGGYTF	TGTGCCAGCAGTGACCGGACAGGGGGCGGTGGCTACACCTTC
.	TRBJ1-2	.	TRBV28	CASSFTQAGSYGYTF	TGTGCCAGCAGTTTTACGCAGGCGGGATCCTATGGCTACACCTTC
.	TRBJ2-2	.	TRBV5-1	CASSSTTGGELFF	TGCGCCAGCAGCTCCACAACAGGGGGGGAGCTGTTTTTT
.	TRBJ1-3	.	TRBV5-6	CASSSPERGGSSGNTIYF	TGTGCCAGCAGCTCGCCCGAGCGGGGAGGGTCCTCTGGAAACACCATATATTTT
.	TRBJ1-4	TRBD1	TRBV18	CASSPPTGGTNEKLFF	TGTGCCAGCTCACCACCGACAGGGGGCACTAATGAAAAACTGTTTTTT
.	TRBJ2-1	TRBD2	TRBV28	CASSFSAGVGDEQFF	TGTGCCAGCAGTTTTAGCGCGGGAGTTGGGGATGAGCAGTTCTTC
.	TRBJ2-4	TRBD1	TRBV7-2	CASSIDRVQNIQYF	TGTGCCAGTTCGATAGACAGGGTACAAAACATTCAGTACTTC
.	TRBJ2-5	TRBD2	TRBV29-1	CSVGLAGVRETQYF	TGCAGCGTTGGGCTAGCGGGAGTAAGGGAGACCCAGTACTTC
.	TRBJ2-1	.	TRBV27	CASSPRIGEQFF	TGTGCCAGCAGTCCGCGGATAGGCGAGCAGTTCTTC
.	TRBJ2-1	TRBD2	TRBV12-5	CASGSKPGTSGDNEQFF	TGTGCTAGTGGCTCGAAACCCGGGACTAGCGGAGACAATGAGCAGTTCTTC
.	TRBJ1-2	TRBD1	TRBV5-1	CASSLLLGQGGGYTF	TGCGCCAGCAGCTTGCTCCTTGGACAGGGTGGCGGCTACACCTTC
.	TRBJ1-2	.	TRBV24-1	CATSDLDGAGNYGYTF	TGTGCCACCAGTGATTTGGACGGTGCGGGAAACTATGGCTACACCTTC
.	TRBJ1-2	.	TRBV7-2	CASSLGVGGGYTF	TGTGCCAGCAGCTTAGGGGTTGGGGGGGGCTACACCTTC
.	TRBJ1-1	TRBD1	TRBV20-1	CSARTGGQAFF	TGCAGTGCTAGGACAGGGGGCCAAGCTTTCTTT
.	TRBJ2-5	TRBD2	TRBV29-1	CSVEPLLGGEETQYF	TGCAGCGTTGAGCCCCTGCTGGGGGGGGAAGAGACCCAGTACTTC
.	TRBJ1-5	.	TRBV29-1	CSVQTGLGNQPQHF	TGCAGCGTCCAAACAGGGTTAGGCAATCAGCCCCAGCATTTT
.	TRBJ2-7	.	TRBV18	CASSPGAEAYEQYF	TGTGCCAGCTCACCAGGGGCGGAAGCCTACGAGCAGTACTTC
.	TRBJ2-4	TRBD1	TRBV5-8	CASSPTGYGIQYF	TGTGCCAGCAGCCCGACAGGGTATGGCATTCAGTACTTC
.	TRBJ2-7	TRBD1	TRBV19	CASSLHGTGFEQYF	TGTGCCAGTAGTCTTCATGGGACAGGGTTCGAGCAGTACTTC
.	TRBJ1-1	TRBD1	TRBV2	CASTQNRGENTEAFF	TGTGCCAGCACCCAAAACAGGGGAGAGAACACTGAAGCTTTCTTT
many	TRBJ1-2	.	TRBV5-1	CASSLTPGGYTF	TGCGCCAGCAGCTTGACTCCCGGGGGCTACACCTTC
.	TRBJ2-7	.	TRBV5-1	CASSRDWGEYEQYF	TGCGCCAGCAGTCGGGACTGGGGGGAGTACGAGCAGTACTTC